Listed here are 5 T cell receptor beta chains from one sample, sequenced in a study of T-cell memory formation after mild COVID-19. TCRdb reprocessed the 5' RACE reads with MiXCR, giving one entry per CDR3 protein. The sample holds 450,000 to 650,000 distinct CDR3 sequences, roughly 21% seen once. The sequenced material came from PBMCs or a T cell subset sorted from them (not recorded which). These receptors were collected from an adult woman who had mild COVID-19 (a few samples of this study predate the infection). Cell type and time point are not known.

This clonotype came up a few times. The CDR3 reads CATSDPGTVETQYF. For the CDR3, the DNA is TGTGCCACCAGTGACCCCGGGACAGTAGAGACCCAGTACTTC. This sequence joins TRBV24-1 and TRBJ2-5; 7 bases map to TRBD1. V lost 4 bases and J lost 4; bases outside the gene matches: 5. This CDR3 has 14 amino acids. CDR1 KGHDR and CDR2 SFDVKD come from the germline V gene.

V gene TRBV5-1 combines with J gene TRBJ2-1; 11 bases match TRBD2. The ends lost 4 bases at V and 4 bases at J; junction bases unmatched: 16. Germline V gene data show CDR1 as SGHRS and CDR2 as YFSETQ. This CDR3 is built from 19 residues. The CDR3 DNA sequence: TGCGCCAGCAGCGGACCGGGACTAGCGGCGAGGACGGTGTACAATGAGCAGTTCTTC. Protein: CASSGPGLAARTVYNEQFF.

The rearrangement links TRBV24-1 to TRBJ1-2; D gene ambiguous. The CDR3 runs 13 residues. The germline CDR1 and CDR2 sequences are KGHDR and SFDVKD. Between the trimmed V and J ends, which lost 4 bases and 8 bases, there was a span of 13 bases. CDR3 bases: TGTGCCACCAGTGACGGGAACGAAAGGGGCTACACCTTC. Its translation is CATSDGNERGYTF.

The rearrangement joins TRBV20-1 to TRBJ2-7; 9 nucleotides agree with TRBD1. Looked up from germline, CDR1 is DFQATT and CDR2 is SNEGSKA (reference sequence). There are 13 residues in the CDR3. The trim removed 6 bases at V and 5 bases at J, leaving 8 bases unmatched. CDR3 amino acids: CSAGGQGSDEQYF. The CDR3 bases are TGCAGTGCAGGAGGACAGGGGAGCGACGAGCAGTACTTC.

The chain joins TRBV19 to TRBJ1-5; D call uncertain. This CDR3 region has 13 residues. The germline V and J ends were trimmed by 5 bases and 5 bases, with 10 bases remaining between them. Germline values: CDR1 LNHDA, CDR2 SQIVND (reference sequence). The CDR3 sequence is CASSVGFDQPQHF. The CDR3 DNA sequence: TGTGCCAGTAGTGTCGGGTTCGATCAGCCCCAGCATTTT.